This T cell receptor beta chain was identified in a study of T cells after yellow fever vaccination. V gave up 3 bases and J gave up 2 bases, with 19 bases separating them. The CDR3 spans 17 residues. The germline V gene encodes CDR1 SGDLS and CDR2 YYNGEE. One entry per CDR3 protein results from TCRdb running MiXCR on the 5' RACE reads. The sample consists of about 320,000 distinct CDR3 sequences, roughly 10% of them appearing once. The chain couples TRBV9 to TRBJ2-3; a weak D match, TRBD1 (7 bases). This sequence was found in a man between 18 and 29 years old who received the YFV17D yellow fever vaccine. Sequenced material: CD4+ T cells sorted from PBMCs, taken 45 days after the yellow fever booster vaccination. The CDR3 DNA reads as TGTGCCAGCAGCGCCCCCCCAGGGGGGCCCTCCACAGATACGCAGTATTTT. Its translation is CASSAPPGGPSTDTQYF.